The table lists the clone carrying this TCR beta chain with a few counts. These data originate in a study of T cells in Graves' hyperthyroidism and ophthalmopathy. The TCR beta CDR3 regions underwent amplification using RNA transcripts as the source. TCR CDR3 underwent first-round RT-PCR with the HTBI primer set. MiXCR was run by TCRdb on the multiplex PCR reads, yielding one entry per CDR3 protein. The data hold fewer than 900,000 distinct CDR3 sequences, with roughly 15% observed a single time. This CDR3 is built from 14 residues. CDR1 and CDR2 from the germline V gene are MNHNS and SASEGT. V was trimmed by 7 bases and J by 0 bases, leaving 10 bases between them.

The chain recombines TRBV6-1 with TRBJ2-1, with a possible D match to TRBD2 (6 bases). The material sequenced was blood. The source is a young man with Graves' hyperthyroidism. The CDR3, as DNA: TGTGCCAGCACCGCTAGCGCCTCCTACAATGAGCAGTTCTTC. Encoded protein: CASTASASYNEQFF.